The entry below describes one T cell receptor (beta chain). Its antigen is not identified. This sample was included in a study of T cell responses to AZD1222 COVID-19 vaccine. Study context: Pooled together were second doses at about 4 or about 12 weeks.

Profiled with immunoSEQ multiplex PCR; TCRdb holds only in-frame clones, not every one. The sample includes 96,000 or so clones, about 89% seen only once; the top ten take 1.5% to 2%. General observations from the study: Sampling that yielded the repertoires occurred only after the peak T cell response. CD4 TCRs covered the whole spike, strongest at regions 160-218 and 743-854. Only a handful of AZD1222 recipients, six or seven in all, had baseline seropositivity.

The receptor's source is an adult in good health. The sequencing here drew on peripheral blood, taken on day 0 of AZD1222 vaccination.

CDR3 DNA: TGTGCCAGCAGCTTGGGGCGGGGCGGAAACTATGGCTACACCTTC. Amino acid sequence: CASSLGRGGNYGYTF. The V gene is TRBV5-4, the J gene TRBJ1-2, with a tentative D call TRBD1 (5 bases). Trimming cost V 0 bases and J 2 bases, with 11 bases left between them. In germline, CDR1 is SGHNT, CDR2 YYREEE (reference sequence). The CDR3 has 15 amino acids. Combining the CDR3 with reference TRBV5-4 and TRBJ1-2 gives the whole variable domain ETGVTQSPTHLIKTRGQQVTLRCSSQSGHNTVSWYQQALGQGPQFIFQYYREEENGRGNFPPRFSGLQFPNYSSELNVNALELDDSALYLCASSLGRGGNYGYTFGSGTRLTVV.